A single sample gave rise to the 12 T cell receptor beta chains below, sequenced in a study of molecular identifiers for immune sequencing clone quantification. From the PCR reads, TCRdb called clonotypes with MiXCR, one entry per CDR3 protein. The repertoire has about 640,000 distinct CDR3 sequences, 15% to 20% of them found once; the top ten carry roughly 0.85%. The material sequenced was naive CD8+ T cells from blood, with Jurkat cell RNA spiked in. Subset meaning: FACS-sorted CD8+CD4-CCR7+CD45RA+ naive T cells. The receptors come from a human donor in good health. Some libraries in this study had Jurkat cell RNA spiked in.

The chain combines TRBV19 with TRBJ2-1; D is ambiguous. Germline values: CDR1 LNHDA, CDR2 SQIVND (reference sequence). This CDR3 region has 15 residues. Between the trimmed V and J ends, which lost 6 bases and 0 bases, there was a span of 12 bases. The CDR3 DNA reads as TGTGCCAGTAGGCACTACTTAAGCTCCTACAATGAGCAGTTCTTC. Protein product: CASRHYLSSYNEQFF.

This clonotype has at least ten counts. V and J are TRBV27 and TRBJ2-3; no reliable D call. Per germline, CDR1 MNHEY and CDR2 SMNVEV (reference sequence). V was shortened by 0 bases and J by 1 base, with 5 bases between the two germline ends. This CDR3 contains 14 residues. This CDR3 is CASSLSVGTDTQYF. The CDR3 DNA reads as TGTGCCAGCAGTTTATCCGTTGGCACAGATACGCAGTATTTT.

This clonotype has a single count. One end of the junction varies from germline; a read error may be responsible. J is TRBJ1-1 and V is TRBV19; weak D call: TRBD1 (5 bases). The germline V gene encodes CDR1 LNHDA and CDR2 SQIVND (reference sequence). CDR3 length equals 14 residues. CDR3 coding DNA: TGTGCCAGTAGTATTGGAGGGGAACGGACTGAAGCTCTCTTT. Translated, it gives CASSIGGERTEALF.

A note on this clonotype: A much larger clone sits a single nucleotide away, making a read error possible. V gene TRBV3-1 combines with J gene TRBJ2-2, with a possible D match to TRBD1 (8 bases). This CDR3 contains 17 residues. Germline V CDR1 and CDR2: LGHDT, YNNKEL (reference sequence). V lost 1 base and J 2 bases, leaving 14 bases between the germline ends. The DNA of the CDR3 is TGTGCCAGCAGCCAAGTGGGGGGGACAGGAAACACCGGGGAGCTGTTTTTT. Translating gives CASSQVGGTGNTGELFF.

Comment on this clonotype: A read error may explain this, as a much larger clone is one base away. Since the CDR3 does not end with the conserved phenylalanine or tryptophan, this likely comes from a read error. V usage is TRBV6-5 and J usage is TRBJ2-5; D is tentatively TRBD1 or TRBD2 (5 bases each). Germline CDR1 and CDR2: MNHEY and SVGAGI. V gave up 5 bases and J gave up 1 base, with 14 bases separating them. The CDR3 has 15 amino acids. CDR3 protein: CASSRSWGSQETQYS. The CDR3 coding sequence is TGTGCCAGCAGTCGTTCTTGGGGGAGCCAAGAGACCCAGTACTCC.

At least ten counts were recorded for this clonotype. V usage is TRBV28 and J usage is TRBJ2-2, with a weak D call TRBD2 (5 bases). The CDR3 runs 15 residues. The V gene's germline CDR1 is MDHEN and CDR2 SYDVKM. Trimming took off 6 bases at V and 0 bases at J, with 11 bases between the two ends. The CDR3 spells CASRNGDTNTGELFF. The CDR3 nucleotides are TGTGCCAGCAGAAACGGGGATACGAACACCGGGGAGCTGTTTTTT.

Remarks on this clonotype: Given a much more abundant clone one base away, this may be a read error. J is TRBJ2-7 and V is TRBV27; TRBD2 might be the D (5 bases). CDR1 and CDR2 (germline): MNHEY, SMNVEV (reference sequence). The CDR3 covers 16 residues. V dropped 2 bases and J dropped 4 bases, with 18 bases sitting between them. CDR3 sequence reads: CASSLLSPPSGYEQYF. CDR3 bases: TGTGCCAGCAGTTTACTCAGCCCTCCGTCGGGGTACGAGCAGTACTTC.

This clonotype has at least ten counts. This chain links TRBV7-9 with TRBJ2-3, with 7 bases identical to TRBD1. The trim removed 11 bases at V and 1 base at J, leaving 15 bases unmatched. Looked up from germline, CDR1 is SEHNR and CDR2 is FQNEAQ (reference sequence). The CDR3 is 16 residues long. CDR3 region: CALGAENRGGTDTQYF. CDR3 coding DNA: TGTGCCTTGGGCGCGGAGAACAGGGGAGGCACAGATACGCAGTATTTT.

This clonotype was recorded many times. The chain couples TRBV4-1 to TRBJ1-1; D call uncertain. The CDR3 covers 13 residues. Germline V gives CDR1 MGHRA, CDR2 YSYEKL. The V gene lost 5 bases and the J gene lost 7 bases, with 14 bases spanning the gap. CDR3 loop: CASSMIESLEAFF. CDR3 nucleotides: TGCGCCAGCAGCATGATCGAGTCCCTTGAAGCTTTCTTT.

This clonotype was observed many times. The chain is built from TRBV7-9 and TRBJ1-2, with TRBD1 matching over 8 bases. This CDR3 is built from 16 residues. The trim removed 5 bases at V and 4 bases at J, leaving 12 bases unmatched. Germline V gene lookup returns CDR1 SEHNR and CDR2 FQNEAQ (reference sequence). For the CDR3, the DNA is TGTGCCAGCAGCCAGACGATTGGACAGGGCACCTATGGCTACACCTTC. Amino acids: CASSQTIGQGTYGYTF.

This clonotype was counted ten times or more. The V gene is TRBV7-2, the J gene TRBJ2-1; 9 bases align to TRBD1. The CDR3 length is 17 residues. The trim removed 5 bases at V and 6 bases at J, leaving 14 bases unmatched. In germline, CDR1 is SGHTA, CDR2 FQGNSA. CDR3 in DNA: TGTGCCAGCAGCCGGGACCCGCGGGACAGGGTATTCAATGAGCAGTTCTTC. It encodes CASSRDPRDRVFNEQFF.

This clonotype appeared many times. J is TRBJ2-7 and V is TRBV2, with 10 bases that match TRBD1. With 2 bases clipped from V and 1 base from J, the junction kept 2 bases outside the gene matches. Germline V gene sequence: CDR1 SNHLY, CDR2 FYNNEI. This CDR3 is 15 amino acids long. The DNA for the CDR3 is TGTGCCAGCAGTGAATGGACAGGGGGTTCCTACGAGCAGTACTTC. It encodes CASSEWTGGSYEQYF.